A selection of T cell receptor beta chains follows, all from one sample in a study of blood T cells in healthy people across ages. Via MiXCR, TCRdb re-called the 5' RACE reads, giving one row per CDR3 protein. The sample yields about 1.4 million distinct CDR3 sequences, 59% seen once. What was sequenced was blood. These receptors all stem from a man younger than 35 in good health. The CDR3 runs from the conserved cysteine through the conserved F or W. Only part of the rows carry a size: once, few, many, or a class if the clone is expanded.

CDR3 protein: CASSKGEEQPQHF; clone size: few; J gene: TRBJ1-5; V gene: TRBV21-1; CDR3 length: 13
CDR3 protein: CASSLATSGGPYEQFF; clone size: few; J gene: TRBJ2-1; V gene: TRBV27; CDR3 length: 16
CDR3 protein: CSAEGTASYGYTF; clone size: few; J gene: TRBJ1-2; V gene: TRBV20-1; CDR3 length: 13
CDR3 protein: CASERGNEQFF; clone size: .; J gene: TRBJ2-1; V gene: TRBV18; CDR3 length: 11
CDR3 protein: CSAGREGDSPLHF; clone size: .; J gene: TRBJ1-6; V gene: TRBV20-1; CDR3 length: 13
CDR3 protein: CSVEDSQGSSYEQYF; clone size: .; J gene: TRBJ2-7; V gene: TRBV29-1; CDR3 length: 15
CDR3 protein: CSVEDQSEGHYGYTF; clone size: .; J gene: TRBJ1-2; V gene: TRBV29-1; CDR3 length: 15
CDR3 protein: CASNGPDTQYF; clone size: few; J gene: TRBJ2-3; V gene: TRBV4-1; CDR3 length: 11
CDR3 protein: CSLTREGGPYDYTF; clone size: once; J gene: TRBJ1-2; V gene: TRBV29-1; CDR3 length: 14
CDR3 protein: CASSLEHDYEQYF; clone size: .; J gene: TRBJ2-7; V gene: TRBV7-2; CDR3 length: 13
CDR3 protein: CASSRQEGSYGYTF; clone size: once; J gene: TRBJ1-2; V gene: TRBV5-1; CDR3 length: 14
CDR3 protein: CASSQLTGVVRRNTEAFF; clone size: .; J gene: TRBJ1-1; V gene: TRBV4-2; CDR3 length: 18
CDR3 protein: CASSYIIGTGPSYNSPLHF; clone size: .; J gene: TRBJ1-6; V gene: TRBV6-5; CDR3 length: 19
CDR3 protein: CASIGLAGVLTGELFF; clone size: .; J gene: TRBJ2-2; V gene: TRBV12-3/TRBV12-4; CDR3 length: 16
CDR3 protein: CASSYRFIQYF; clone size: few; J gene: TRBJ2-4; V gene: TRBV6-2/TRBV6-3; CDR3 length: 11
CDR3 protein: CSARDSWGNEQFF; clone size: .; J gene: TRBJ2-1; V gene: TRBV20-1; CDR3 length: 13
CDR3 protein: CASTDGAYGYTF; clone size: .; J gene: TRBJ1-2; V gene: TRBV6-5; CDR3 length: 12
CDR3 protein: CASSQGDRSNQPQHF; clone size: .; J gene: TRBJ1-5; V gene: TRBV4-1; CDR3 length: 15
CDR3 protein: CSASGGGGYGYTF; clone size: few; J gene: TRBJ1-2; V gene: TRBV20-1; CDR3 length: 13
CDR3 protein: CASSRQTGRETQYF; clone size: .; J gene: TRBJ2-5; V gene: TRBV7-2; CDR3 length: 14
CDR3 protein: CASSLGVSYQETQYF; clone size: .; J gene: TRBJ2-5; V gene: TRBV4-1; CDR3 length: 15
CDR3 protein: CASSYLDYGYTF; clone size: .; J gene: TRBJ1-2; V gene: TRBV6-6; CDR3 length: 12
CDR3 protein: CSWGDVDTQYF; clone size: .; J gene: TRBJ2-3; V gene: TRBV20-1; CDR3 length: 11
CDR3 protein: CAGSPGPRDTDQPQHF; clone size: .; J gene: TRBJ1-5; V gene: TRBV5-1; CDR3 length: 16
CDR3 protein: CSAEGQVTGELFF; clone size: .; J gene: TRBJ2-2; V gene: TRBV29-1; CDR3 length: 13
CDR3 protein: CASSSTTSGKETQYF; clone size: .; J gene: TRBJ2-5; V gene: TRBV7-9; CDR3 length: 15
CDR3 protein: CASSLRTGTDTQYF; clone size: few; J gene: TRBJ2-3; V gene: TRBV7-2; CDR3 length: 14
CDR3 protein: CASSAGGAVAEAFF; clone size: few; J gene: TRBJ1-1; V gene: TRBV25-1; CDR3 length: 14
CDR3 protein: CASSSQGAKIYEQYF; clone size: once; J gene: .; V gene: TRBV5-1; CDR3 length: 15
CDR3 protein: CASSGSSPDEQYF; clone size: .; J gene: TRBJ2-7; V gene: TRBV9; CDR3 length: 13
CDR3 protein: CASSLGQGGSQPQHF; clone size: few; J gene: TRBJ1-5; V gene: TRBV7-8; CDR3 length: 15
CDR3 protein: CASSLLRGLSRSDGYTF; clone size: once; J gene: TRBJ1-2; V gene: TRBV5-1; CDR3 length: 17
CDR3 protein: CASSFGDRWGAFF; clone size: .; J gene: TRBJ1-1; V gene: TRBV12-3/TRBV12-4; CDR3 length: 13
CDR3 protein: CASRAGTGYEAFF; clone size: .; J gene: TRBJ1-1; V gene: TRBV12-3/TRBV12-4; CDR3 length: 13
CDR3 protein: CSARTSSGTIYEQYF; clone size: .; J gene: .; V gene: TRBV20-1; CDR3 length: 15
CDR3 protein: CASSYRREPSAPYGYTF; clone size: few; J gene: TRBJ1-2; V gene: TRBV6-5; CDR3 length: 17
CDR3 protein: CASSWDSYSNQPQHF; clone size: .; J gene: TRBJ1-5; V gene: TRBV4-1; CDR3 length: 15
CDR3 protein: CASSLRAGAAYEQYF; clone size: few; J gene: TRBJ2-7; V gene: TRBV12-3/TRBV12-4; CDR3 length: 15
CDR3 protein: CASSLAQGFGTEAFF; clone size: .; J gene: TRBJ1-1; V gene: TRBV7-9; CDR3 length: 15
CDR3 protein: CSGVRLMNTEAFF; clone size: .; J gene: TRBJ1-1; V gene: TRBV29-1; CDR3 length: 13
CDR3 protein: CASSKENLLVSGASVLTF; clone size: .; J gene: TRBJ2-6; V gene: TRBV21-1; CDR3 length: 18
CDR3 protein: CASRATTEESYNEQFF; clone size: few; J gene: TRBJ2-1; V gene: TRBV3-1; CDR3 length: 16
CDR3 protein: CSVDWMGTGYGYTF; clone size: few; J gene: TRBJ1-2; V gene: TRBV29-1; CDR3 length: 14
CDR3 protein: CASSSLRLAGDTDTQYF; clone size: .; J gene: TRBJ2-3; V gene: TRBV13; CDR3 length: 17
CDR3 protein: CATGLAGANEQFF; clone size: .; J gene: TRBJ2-1; V gene: TRBV10-3; CDR3 length: 13
CDR3 protein: CSVVRGATEAFF; clone size: .; J gene: TRBJ1-1; V gene: TRBV29-1; CDR3 length: 12
CDR3 protein: CASSQDPPTTYQETQYF; clone size: once; J gene: TRBJ2-5; V gene: TRBV4-1; CDR3 length: 17
CDR3 protein: CATSRLGETQYF; clone size: .; J gene: TRBJ2-5; V gene: TRBV7-9; CDR3 length: 12
CDR3 protein: CASSYFPGMVNEQFF; clone size: .; J gene: TRBJ2-1; V gene: TRBV6-2/TRBV6-3; CDR3 length: 15
CDR3 protein: CSAGGQGVYEQYF; clone size: .; J gene: TRBJ2-7; V gene: TRBV20-1; CDR3 length: 13
CDR3 protein: CASSYSASGYNEQFF; clone size: .; J gene: TRBJ2-1; V gene: TRBV6-5; CDR3 length: 15
CDR3 protein: CASSFDRGWHEQYF; clone size: .; J gene: TRBJ2-7; V gene: TRBV12-3/TRBV12-4; CDR3 length: 14
CDR3 protein: CASRGSTHYEQYF; clone size: .; J gene: .; V gene: TRBV27; CDR3 length: 13